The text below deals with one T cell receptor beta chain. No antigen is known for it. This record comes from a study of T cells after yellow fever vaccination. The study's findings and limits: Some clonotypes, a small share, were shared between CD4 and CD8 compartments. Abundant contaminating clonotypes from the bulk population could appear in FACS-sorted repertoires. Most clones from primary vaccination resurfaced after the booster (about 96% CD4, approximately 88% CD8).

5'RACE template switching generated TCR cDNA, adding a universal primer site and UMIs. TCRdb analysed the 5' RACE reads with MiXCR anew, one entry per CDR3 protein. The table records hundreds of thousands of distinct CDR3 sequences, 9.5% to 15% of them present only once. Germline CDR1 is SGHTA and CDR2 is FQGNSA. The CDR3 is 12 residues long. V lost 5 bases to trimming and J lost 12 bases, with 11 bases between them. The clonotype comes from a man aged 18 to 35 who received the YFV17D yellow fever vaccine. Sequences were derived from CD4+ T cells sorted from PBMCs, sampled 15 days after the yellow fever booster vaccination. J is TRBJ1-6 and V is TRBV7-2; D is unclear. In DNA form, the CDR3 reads TGTGCCAGCAGCCGCGCGGTTGGACCCCTCCACTTT. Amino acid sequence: CASSRAVGPLHF. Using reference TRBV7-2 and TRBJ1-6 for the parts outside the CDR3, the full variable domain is GAGVSQSPSNKVTEKGKDVELRCDPISGHTALYWYRQSLGQGLEFLIYFQGNSAPDKSGLPSDRFSAERTGGSVSTLTIQRTQQEDSAVYLCASSRAVGPLHFGNGTRLTVT.